The 7 T cell receptor beta chains below come from one sample, sequenced in a study of cytomegalovirus exposure and HLA in healthy donors. The PCR contained 60 Vbeta and 13 Jbeta primers. Using immunoSEQ multiplex PCR, the repertoire was profiled, and TCRdb retains in-frame clones only, with some absent. The sample contains roughly 230,000 clones, about 93% of which appear only once. Sequenced sample: PBMCs. Receptors originate from a girl aged 2 to 10 in good health and CMV-seronegative.

The V call is TRBV13, the J call TRBJ1-4; no firm D call. CDR1 PRHDT and CDR2 FYEKMQ come from the germline V gene (reference sequence). The CDR3 runs to 13 residues. V lost 5 bases to trimming and J lost 8 bases, with 12 bases between them. DNA for the CDR3: TGTGCCAGCAGCCCCCCGGGAGGGGAAAAACTGTTTTTT. Amino acid sequence: CASSPPGGEKLFF.

The chain joins TRBV2 to TRBJ1-1, with 7 bases identical to TRBD1. Unmatched junction bases numbered 3, after V lost 4 bases and J lost 1 base. Per the germline V gene, CDR1 is SNHLY and CDR2 is FYNNEI. The CDR3 runs 14 residues. The CDR3 loop reads CASSGGQANTEAFF. DNA for the CDR3: TGTGCCAGCAGTGGCGGACAGGCGAACACTGAAGCTTTCTTT.

The chain recombines TRBV10-3 with TRBJ1-6; D is perhaps TRBD1 (6 bases). The CDR3 consists of 14 residues. The germline V gene encodes CDR1 ENHRY and CDR2 SYGVKD. The V gene lost 5 bases and the J gene lost 8 bases, with 13 bases spanning the gap. CDR3 bases: TGTGCCATCAGTTATCGGGACACAGATTCACCCCTCCACTTT. Amino acid sequence: CAISYRDTDSPLHF.

The rearrangement uses TRBV5-6 and TRBJ2-7; TRBD1 aligns across 8 bases. After removal of 4 bases from V and 5 bases from J, the junction contained 8 bases not matched to a gene. This CDR3 is built from 14 residues. CDR1 is SGHDT, CDR2 YYEEEE, per germline. CDR3 DNA: TGTGCCAGCAGCATCCCAGGGGGCCGGAACGAGCAGTACTTC. Translation gives CASSIPGGRNEQYF.

This chain joins TRBV30 and TRBJ2-3; 16 bases fit TRBD2. Germline CDR1 reads GTSNPN; CDR2 reads SVGIG (reference sequence). The V and J ends lost 5 bases and 3 bases, in that order; junction bases with no gene match: 5. The length of the CDR3 is 16 residues. The CDR3 coding sequence is TGTGCCTGGCGGGGACTAGCGGGGGGGAGTACAGATACGCAGTATTTT. Residues: CAWRGLAGGSTDTQYF.

The chain is built from TRBV10-3 and TRBJ1-3; D unclear. This CDR3 spans 15 amino acids. Looked up from germline, CDR1 is ENHRY and CDR2 is SYGVKD. V was shortened by 4 bases and J by 4 bases, with 14 bases between the two germline ends. The CDR3 loop reads CAISAHSVTGNTIYF. The CDR3 DNA sequence: TGTGCCATCAGTGCCCACAGTGTAACGGGAAACACCATATATTTT.

This chain joins TRBV28 and TRBJ1-2; D call uncertain. This CDR3 spans 14 amino acids. CDR1 is MDHEN, CDR2 SYDVKM, per germline. Trimming stripped 5 bases from V and 2 bases from J, with 12 bases between. In DNA form, the CDR3 reads TGTGCCAGCAGTGAGGACGGGAGAAACTATGGCTACACCTTC. This encodes CASSEDGRNYGYTF.